This T cell receptor beta chain was sequenced in a study of T cell responses to AZD1222 COVID-19 vaccine. Study results and limitations: Donors were chiefly white British, with a greater number of females, and clonal diversity was perhaps underestimated.

In regard to this clone: What it binds is not known.

CDR3 length: 12 amino acids. From germline, CDR1 is MNHEY and CDR2 SVGAGI. The ends were cut back, 6 bases at V and 10 bases at J, with 13 bases in the middle. Profiled with immunoSEQ multiplex PCR; TCRdb holds only in-frame clones, not every one. The repertoire holds 85,000 to 100,000 clones, just over 90% seen once, with 10% to 15% in the top ten. This TCR came from an adult in good health. This specimen consisted of peripheral blood, obtained on day 0 of AZD1222 vaccination. V gene TRBV6-5 combines with J gene TRBJ2-1; D remains unclear. CDR3 sequence: CASSLRLGEQFF. CDR3 DNA: TGTGCCAGCAGCCTCAGATTGGGAGAGCAGTTCTTC.